This entry features one T cell receptor beta chain sequence. The CDR3 runs to 13 residues. Trimming stripped 7 bases from V and 8 bases from J, with 14 bases between. Germline loops: CDR1 LGHNT, CDR2 FRNRAP. The data originate from a study of technical replicates of blood from a few donors. TCRdb's table, derived via immunoSEQ multiplex PCR, lists solely in-frame clones and lacks some. Here the sample spans more than 90,000 clones, 90% to 96% being singletons. The chain combines TRBV12-5 with TRBJ1-4; possible D gene TRBD1, 6 bases. The sample comprised T cells isolated from PBMCs. The sequence came from a human donor in good health. CDR3 DNA sequence: TGTGCTAGTGACCTGGGCGGGGGCGAAAAACTGTTTTTT. Its protein product is CASDLGGGEKLFF.